This is a list of T cell receptor beta chains from one sample in a study of blood T cell repertoires in COVID-19. Libraries were prepared by immunoSEQ multiplex PCR; TCRdb keeps only in-frame clonotypes and omits some of them. The sample holds around 90,000 clones, 85% to 95% seen once. Sequencing input: peripheral blood. Receptors were obtained from a woman aged 55-70 years with active COVID-19. The CDR3 runs from the conserved cysteine through the conserved F or W. The order of the fields is V gene, clone size, CDR3 length, J gene, D gene, CDR3 protein, CDR3 DNA. The D gene is left open where the match is weak. Clone size appears in some rows only: once, few, many, or a class for an expanded clone.

v_gene: TRBV9
abundance: NA
len: 14
j_gene: TRBJ2-1
d_gene: TRBD2
CDR3aa: CASSRTSGYNEQFF
CDR3nt: TGTGCCAGCAGCCGGACTAGCGGGTACAATGAGCAGTTCTTC

v_gene: TRBV5-1
abundance: NA
len: 15
j_gene: TRBJ2-7
d_gene: NA
CDR3aa: CASSLTGVGAYEQYF
CDR3nt: TGCGCCAGCAGCTTGACGGGGGTCGGGGCCTACGAGCAGTACTTC

v_gene: TRBV5-6
abundance: NA
len: 14
j_gene: TRBJ1-6
d_gene: TRBD1
CDR3aa: CASSADRASSPLHF
CDR3nt: TGTGCCAGCAGTGCCGACAGGGCAAGTTCACCCCTCCACTTT

v_gene: TRBV27
abundance: once
len: 16
j_gene: TRBJ2-5
d_gene: TRBD1
CDR3aa: CASSLSRTGGPETQYF
CDR3nt: TGTGCCAGCAGTTTATCCCGGACAGGGGGCCCGGAGACCCAGTACTTC

v_gene: TRBV4-2
abundance: NA
len: 16
j_gene: TRBJ1-1
d_gene: NA
CDR3aa: CASSQDQRQRNTEAFF
CDR3nt: TGTGCCAGCAGCCAAGATCAGAGGCAGCGGAACACTGAAGCTTTCTTT

v_gene: TRBV28
abundance: NA
len: 14
j_gene: TRBJ2-5
d_gene: NA
CDR3aa: CASSSLRGGETQYF
CDR3nt: TGTGCCAGCAGTTCCCTACGGGGTGGCGAGACCCAGTACTTC

v_gene: TRBV12-3/TRBV12-4
abundance: NA
len: 12
j_gene: TRBJ1-5
d_gene: NA
CDR3aa: CASSTRRQPQHF
CDR3nt: TGTGCCAGCAGTACCCGGAGACAGCCCCAGCATTTT

v_gene: TRBV5-4
abundance: NA
len: 16
j_gene: TRBJ2-3
d_gene: TRBD2
CDR3aa: CASSFPSGRGTDTQYF
CDR3nt: TGTGCCAGCAGCTTTCCTAGCGGGAGGGGGACAGATACGCAGTATTTT

v_gene: TRBV5-1
abundance: NA
len: 15
j_gene: TRBJ2-5
d_gene: NA
CDR3aa: CASSLNPGSKETQYF
CDR3nt: TGCGCCAGCAGCTTGAATCCGGGATCAAAAGAGACCCAGTACTTC

v_gene: TRBV6-5
abundance: NA
len: 13
j_gene: TRBJ2-3
d_gene: NA
CDR3aa: CASRKTGTDTQYF
CDR3nt: TGTGCCAGCAGGAAGACAGGCACAGATACGCAGTATTTT

v_gene: TRBV2
abundance: few
len: 13
j_gene: TRBJ2-7
d_gene: NA
CDR3aa: CASSWAGNNEQYF
CDR3nt: TGTGCCAGCAGTTGGGCAGGGAATAACGAGCAGTACTTC

v_gene: TRBV29-1
abundance: NA
len: 13
j_gene: TRBJ2-1
d_gene: TRBD2
CDR3aa: CSVERQAGGEQFF
CDR3nt: TGCAGCGTTGAACGACAGGCGGGAGGTGAGCAGTTCTTC

v_gene: TRBV24-1
abundance: NA
len: 13
j_gene: TRBJ1-3
d_gene: NA
CDR3aa: CATSRGSGNTIYF
CDR3nt: TGTGCCACCAGCAGAGGGTCTGGAAACACCATATATTTT

v_gene: TRBV11-2
abundance: NA
len: 14
j_gene: TRBJ1-1
d_gene: NA
CDR3aa: CASSQPRPAGEAFF
CDR3nt: TGTGCCAGCAGCCAACCGCGCCCTGCGGGTGAAGCTTTCTTT

v_gene: TRBV14
abundance: NA
len: 14
j_gene: TRBJ2-5
d_gene: TRBD2
CDR3aa: CASSQGGVWETQYF
CDR3nt: TGTGCCAGCAGCCAGGGGGGGGTTTGGGAGACCCAGTACTTC

v_gene: TRBV19
abundance: NA
len: 14
j_gene: TRBJ2-7
d_gene: TRBD1
CDR3aa: CASSSDRGLREQYF
CDR3nt: TGTGCCAGTAGTAGCGACAGGGGGCTGAGGGAGCAGTACTTC

v_gene: TRBV19
abundance: NA
len: 14
j_gene: TRBJ2-5
d_gene: NA
CDR3aa: CASSSTGGGETQYF
CDR3nt: TGTGCCAGTAGTTCAACAGGGGGAGGGGAGACCCAGTACTTC

v_gene: TRBV12-5
abundance: once
len: 15
j_gene: TRBJ2-7
d_gene: TRBD2
CDR3aa: CASGLAASGAYEQYF
CDR3nt: TGTGCTAGTGGTTTGGCGGCTAGCGGAGCCTACGAGCAGTACTTC

v_gene: TRBV24-1
abundance: NA
len: 15
j_gene: TRBJ1-5
d_gene: NA
CDR3aa: CATSDRQVDDQPQHF
CDR3nt: TGTGCCACCAGTGATCGCCAGGTCGACGATCAGCCCCAGCATTTT

v_gene: TRBV27
abundance: NA
len: 15
j_gene: TRBJ1-5
d_gene: NA
CDR3aa: CASSPASGSNQPQHF
CDR3nt: TGTGCCAGCAGTCCCGCAAGCGGGAGCAATCAGCCCCAGCATTTT

v_gene: TRBV28
abundance: NA
len: 14
j_gene: TRBJ1-3
d_gene: NA
CDR3aa: CASRTQITGNTIYF
CDR3nt: TGTGCCAGCAGGACACAGATAACTGGAAACACCATATATTTT

v_gene: TRBV28
abundance: NA
len: 17
j_gene: TRBJ1-2
d_gene: TRBD1
CDR3aa: CASSLSTGTGSMHGYTF
CDR3nt: TGTGCCAGCAGTTTATCTACCGGGACAGGGTCGATGCATGGCTACACCTTC

v_gene: TRBV9
abundance: NA
len: 14
j_gene: TRBJ1-4
d_gene: NA
CDR3aa: CASSIQGGDEKLFF
CDR3nt: TGTGCCAGCAGCATTCAGGGAGGGGATGAAAAACTGTTTTTT

v_gene: TRBV15
abundance: NA
len: 14
j_gene: TRBJ2-1
d_gene: TRBD2
CDR3aa: CATSRDRGAGEQFF
CDR3nt: TGTGCCACCAGCAGAGATCGAGGAGCGGGGGAGCAGTTCTTC

v_gene: TRBV28
abundance: few
len: 17
j_gene: TRBJ2-3
d_gene: TRBD2
CDR3aa: CASRRTSGRRYTDTQYF
CDR3nt: TGTGCCAGCAGACGGACTAGCGGGAGAAGGTATACAGATACGCAGTATTTT

v_gene: TRBV5-1
abundance: NA
len: 15
j_gene: TRBJ1-1
d_gene: TRBD1
CDR3aa: CASRQGAEGVTEAFF
CDR3nt: TGCGCCAGCAGACAGGGGGCGGAGGGGGTCACTGAAGCTTTCTTT

v_gene: TRBV2
abundance: NA
len: 15
j_gene: TRBJ1-1
d_gene: NA
CDR3aa: CASSERQGRPTEAFF
CDR3nt: TGTGCCAGCAGTGAGCGGCAGGGGCGGCCCACTGAAGCTTTCTTT

v_gene: TRBV11-2
abundance: NA
len: 15
j_gene: TRBJ2-1
d_gene: NA
CDR3aa: CASSFAQGNYNEQFF
CDR3nt: TGTGCCAGCAGTTTCGCACAGGGCAACTACAATGAGCAGTTCTTC

v_gene: TRBV2
abundance: NA
len: 15
j_gene: TRBJ1-6
d_gene: NA
CDR3aa: CASSTRTGDNSPLHF
CDR3nt: TGTGCCAGCAGTACCCGGACGGGGGATAATTCACCCCTCCACTTT

v_gene: TRBV6-5
abundance: NA
len: 15
j_gene: TRBJ2-7
d_gene: TRBD1
CDR3aa: CASSYSYRGLYEQYF
CDR3nt: TGTGCCAGCAGTTACTCTTATAGGGGGCTCTACGAGCAGTACTTC

v_gene: TRBV29-1
abundance: NA
len: 11
j_gene: TRBJ1-2
d_gene: NA
CDR3aa: CSVEASGSYTF
CDR3nt: TGCAGCGTTGAAGCCTCAGGGAGCTACACCTTC

v_gene: TRBV3-1/TRBV3-2
abundance: NA
len: 14
j_gene: TRBJ1-4
d_gene: TRBD1
CDR3aa: CASSLRQGNEKLFF
CDR3nt: TGTGCCAGCAGCCTCCGACAGGGTAATGAAAAACTGTTTTTT

v_gene: TRBV7-9
abundance: NA
len: 15
j_gene: TRBJ2-3
d_gene: TRBD1
CDR3aa: CASSLSGGESDTQYF
CDR3nt: TGTGCCAGCAGCTTATCAGGGGGCGAGTCAGATACGCAGTATTTT

v_gene: TRBV11-3
abundance: NA
len: 15
j_gene: TRBJ1-3
d_gene: NA
CDR3aa: CASSQGLRMGNTIYF
CDR3nt: TGTGCCAGCAGCCAAGGACTCCGAATGGGAAACACCATATATTTT

v_gene: TRBV11-2
abundance: NA
len: 16
j_gene: TRBJ2-5
d_gene: TRBD2
CDR3aa: CASSPRLAGGQETQYF
CDR3nt: TGTGCCAGCAGCCCACGACTAGCGGGGGGACAAGAGACCCAGTACTTC

v_gene: TRBV7-8
abundance: NA
len: 14
j_gene: TRBJ1-1
d_gene: NA
CDR3aa: CASSLAQAGTEAFF
CDR3nt: TGTGCCAGCAGCTTAGCCCAAGCTGGCACTGAAGCTTTCTTT

v_gene: TRBV10-1
abundance: NA
len: 15
j_gene: TRBJ2-1
d_gene: TRBD2
CDR3aa: CASSESLAGDNEQFF
CDR3nt: TGCGCCAGCAGTGAGTCATTAGCGGGGGACAATGAGCAGTTCTTC

v_gene: TRBV24-1
abundance: NA
len: 13
j_gene: TRBJ1-1
d_gene: NA
CDR3aa: CATPDKLNTEAFF
CDR3nt: TGTGCCACCCCGGACAAACTGAACACTGAAGCTTTCTTT

v_gene: TRBV28
abundance: NA
len: 15
j_gene: TRBJ1-5
d_gene: TRBD1
CDR3aa: CASSTGTGGNQPQHF
CDR3nt: TGTGCCAGCAGTACCGGGACAGGCGGCAATCAGCCCCAGCATTTT

v_gene: TRBV7-8
abundance: NA
len: 14
j_gene: TRBJ1-6
d_gene: NA
CDR3aa: CASSLATDNSPLHF
CDR3nt: TGTGCCAGCAGCTTAGCGACAGACAATTCACCCCTCCACTTT

v_gene: TRBV6-6
abundance: once
len: 15
j_gene: TRBJ2-1
d_gene: NA
CDR3aa: CASRSQVSSYNEQFF
CDR3nt: TGTGCCAGCAGATCTCAGGTCAGCTCCTACAATGAGCAGTTCTTC

v_gene: TRBV11-3
abundance: NA
len: 17
j_gene: TRBJ2-3
d_gene: TRBD2
CDR3aa: CASSPTGSLAGGDTQYF
CDR3nt: TGTGCCAGCAGCCCGACAGGGTCACTAGCGGGAGGGGATACGCAGTATTTT

v_gene: TRBV2
abundance: NA
len: 14
j_gene: TRBJ2-1
d_gene: TRBD2
CDR3aa: CASSEGTRNNEQFF
CDR3nt: TGTGCCAGCAGTGAAGGGACTAGAAACAATGAGCAGTTCTTC

v_gene: TRBV5-6
abundance: NA
len: 14
j_gene: TRBJ2-7
d_gene: TRBD1
CDR3aa: CASSLDGTGGEQYF
CDR3nt: TGTGCCAGCAGCTTGGACGGGACAGGGGGCGAGCAGTACTTC

v_gene: TRBV9
abundance: NA
len: 15
j_gene: TRBJ2-5
d_gene: NA
CDR3aa: CASSVGGSGQETQYF
CDR3nt: TGTGCCAGCAGCGTGGGGGGTTCGGGTCAAGAGACCCAGTACTTC

v_gene: TRBV19
abundance: once
len: 14
j_gene: TRBJ1-1
d_gene: TRBD1
CDR3aa: CASSVPGTGVEAFF
CDR3nt: TGTGCCAGTAGTGTTCCCGGGACAGGGGTTGAAGCTTTCTTT

v_gene: TRBV6-2/TRBV6-3
abundance: NA
len: 13
j_gene: TRBJ2-1
d_gene: NA
CDR3aa: CASSWGRDYEQFF
CDR3nt: TGTGCCAGCAGTTGGGGAAGGGACTATGAGCAGTTCTTC

v_gene: TRBV27
abundance: NA
len: 14
j_gene: TRBJ2-7
d_gene: NA
CDR3aa: CASSKQDTSYEQYF
CDR3nt: TGTGCCAGCAGCAAACAGGATACCTCCTACGAGCAGTACTTC

v_gene: TRBV4-3
abundance: NA
len: 13
j_gene: TRBJ1-5
d_gene: NA
CDR3aa: CASSQSGNQPQHF
CDR3nt: TGCGCCAGCAGCCAATCGGGGAATCAGCCCCAGCATTTT

v_gene: TRBV13
abundance: NA
len: 16
j_gene: TRBJ1-4
d_gene: NA
CDR3aa: CASSLSNSATNEKLFF
CDR3nt: TGTGCCAGCAGCTTATCCAACTCTGCAACTAATGAAAAACTGTTTTTT

v_gene: TRBV20-1
abundance: NA
len: 14
j_gene: TRBJ1-2
d_gene: TRBD1
CDR3aa: CSASRNDRDYGYTF
CDR3nt: TGCAGTGCTAGTAGAAATGACAGGGACTATGGCTACACCTTC

v_gene: TRBV24-1
abundance: NA
len: 14
j_gene: TRBJ2-5
d_gene: TRBD1
CDR3aa: CATSDNRGLETQYF
CDR3nt: TGTGCCACCAGTGATAACAGGGGGCTAGAGACCCAGTACTTC

v_gene: TRBV10-2
abundance: NA
len: 13
j_gene: TRBJ2-7
d_gene: NA
CDR3aa: CASSDGRGNEQYF
CDR3nt: TGCGCCAGCAGTGATGGTAGGGGGAACGAGCAGTACTTC

v_gene: TRBV28
abundance: once
len: 14
j_gene: TRBJ2-1
d_gene: TRBD1
CDR3aa: CASTLRGRDNEQFF
CDR3nt: TGTGCCAGCACCTTAAGGGGGCGAGACAATGAGCAGTTCTTC

v_gene: TRBV11-3
abundance: NA
len: 15
j_gene: TRBJ2-5
d_gene: TRBD2
CDR3aa: CASSPPGSGRKTQYF
CDR3nt: TGTGCCAGCAGCCCACCGGGGAGCGGGAGAAAGACCCAGTACTTC

v_gene: TRBV2
abundance: NA
len: 16
j_gene: TRBJ1-1
d_gene: NA
CDR3aa: CASSGPERGMNTEAFF
CDR3nt: TGTGCCAGCAGTGGACCCGAACGGGGGATGAACACTGAAGCTTTCTTT

v_gene: TRBV5-6
abundance: NA
len: 14
j_gene: TRBJ1-5
d_gene: NA
CDR3aa: CASSLGIRGEPQHF
CDR3nt: TGTGCCAGCAGCTTGGGAATTCGGGGAGAGCCCCAGCATTTT

v_gene: TRBV6-4
abundance: once
len: 15
j_gene: TRBJ2-5
d_gene: TRBD2
CDR3aa: CASNRGGQAEETQYF
CDR3nt: TGTGCCAGCAATCGGGGGGGGCAGGCGGAAGAGACCCAGTACTTC